The rows below give T cell receptor beta chains drawn from one sample of a study of blood T cell repertoires in COVID-19. Repertoires were generated with immunoSEQ multiplex PCR, while TCRdb's copy carries only in-frame clones and drops some. The profile covers under 200,000 clones, with 88% appearing a single time and approximately 6% taken by the ten largest. Source material: peripheral blood. These receptors came from a middle-aged man with active or convalescent COVID-19. Both conserved end residues are part of each CDR3. The D gene is left open where the match is weak. Clone size is given for some rows only: seen once, a few or many times, or a class if the clone is expanded.

v_call	d_call	j_call	clone_size	cdr3_aa	cdr3_nt
TRBV5-5	TRBD1	TRBJ1-4	.	CASSLVQGTNEKLFF	TGTGCCAGCAGCTTGGTACAGGGGACTAATGAAAAACTGTTTTTT
TRBV29-1	.	TRBJ1-2	.	CSVEASNYGYTF	TGCAGCGTTGAAGCCAGTAACTATGGCTACACCTTC
TRBV5-1	TRBD2	TRBJ2-3	.	CASSLALAGVSTDTQYF	TGCGCCAGCAGCTTGGCCCTAGCGGGGGTGAGCACAGATACGCAGTATTTT
TRBV7-2	.	TRBJ2-5	.	CASSLSVSGRETQYF	TGTGCCAGCAGCTTATCAGTCTCGGGGAGAGAGACCCAGTACTTC
TRBV25-1	.	TRBJ1-1	.	CASSEAWESGIAFF	TGTGCCAGCAGTGAAGCATGGGAGTCGGGGATTGCTTTCTTT
TRBV7-6	.	TRBJ2-1	.	CASSPATGLGSNEQFF	TGTGCCAGCAGCCCAGCCACAGGGTTGGGTTCCAATGAGCAGTTCTTC
TRBV4-1	.	TRBJ2-2	.	CASSHPSTGELFF	TGCGCCAGCAGCCACCCTAGCACCGGGGAGCTGTTTTTT
TRBV19	TRBD1	TRBJ2-5	.	CASSPGTGAGETQYF	TGTGCCAGTAGCCCTGGGACAGGCGCGGGAGAGACCCAGTACTTC
TRBV24-1	.	TRBJ2-1	.	CATSDPYRVNEQFF	TGTGCCACCAGTGATCCCTACAGGGTCAATGAGCAGTTCTTC
TRBV5-1	.	TRBJ2-1	.	CASRTGNEQFF	TGCGCCAGCAGGACTGGAAATGAGCAGTTCTTC
TRBV11-3	.	TRBJ2-2	.	CASSTGTTGELFF	TGTGCCAGCAGTACAGGGACCACCGGGGAGCTGTTTTTT
TRBV5-4	.	TRBJ2-2	.	CASSLPGKNTGELFF	TGTGCCAGCAGCTTGCCGGGAAAGAACACCGGGGAGCTGTTTTTT
TRBV27	.	TRBJ1-6	many	CASSSTGGAPSPLHF	TGTGCCAGCAGTTCGACGGGGGGGGCGCCCTCACCCCTCCACTTT
TRBV24-1	.	TRBJ2-3	.	CATSDFEATAATDTQYF	TGTGCCACCAGTGATTTCGAAGCGACAGCAGCCACAGATACGCAGTATTTT
TRBV5-6	.	TRBJ1-1	.	CASSLRVQGTEAFF	TGTGCCAGCAGCTTGAGGGTGCAGGGCACTGAAGCTTTCTTT
TRBV15	.	TRBJ1-2	.	CATSRLANNYGYTF	TGTGCCACCAGCAGATTGGCAAATAACTATGGCTACACCTTC
TRBV5-6	.	TRBJ1-1	.	CASGLTGTLNTEAFF	TGTGCCAGCGGGCTTACCGGGACATTAAACACTGAAGCTTTCTTT